The 18 T cell receptor beta chains below come from one sample, sequenced in a study of OX40 agonist ivuxolimab in advanced cancers. TCRdb's copy holds only in-frame clones and misses some; the assay was immunoSEQ multiplex PCR. The sample shows about 70,000 clones, roughly four fifths of them seen only once. Sequences were derived from CD4+ or CD8+ T cells sorted from blood, sampled in a trial of the OX40 agonist ivuxolimab. These receptor sequences come from an adult with an advanced solid tumor such as melanoma, head and neck, liver or kidney cancer.

This clone appeared a few times. This chain joins TRBV30 and TRBJ2-5, with D perhaps TRBD1 or TRBD2 (5 bases each). CDR1 is GTSNPN and CDR2 is SVGIG in the germline V gene (reference sequence). The CDR3 totals 16 residues. V shed 1 base and J shed 1 base, with 16 bases lying between them. The CDR3 bases are TGTGCCTGGAGTGAGGGGACGACTAAAAGCCAAGAGACCCAGTACTTC. Translating gives CAWSEGTTKSQETQYF. The full variable domain, rest sourced from reference TRBV30 and TRBJ2-5, is SQTIHQWPATLVQPVGSPLSLECTVEGTSNPNLYWYRQAAGRGLQLLFYSVGIGQISSEVPQNLSASRPQDRQFILSSKKLLLSDSGFYLCAWSEGTTKSQETQYFGPGTRLLVL.

V usage is TRBV19 and J usage is TRBJ2-2; D possibly matches TRBD1 or TRBD2 (5 bases each). CDR1 LNHDA and CDR2 SQIVND come from the germline V gene (reference sequence). The V gene lost 5 bases and the J gene lost 2 bases, with 15 bases spanning the gap. The CDR3 spans 16 residues. The CDR3 spells CASSDPRGRNTGELFF. The CDR3 DNA follows: TGTGCCAGTAGTGACCCCCGGGGACGAAACACCGGGGAGCTGTTTTTT.

The chain carries TRBV4-2 and TRBJ1-6, with D uncertain. The germline CDR1 and CDR2 sequences are LGHNA and YNFKEQ. This CDR3 is built from 16 residues. Trimming took 0 bases from V and 0 from J, leaving 6 bases between them. The CDR3 nucleotides read TGTGCCAGCAGCCAAGACACAGACTCCTATAATTCACCCCTCCACTTT. Translating it yields CASSQDTDSYNSPLHF.

The rearrangement uses TRBV19 and TRBJ1-2; possible D gene TRBD1, 5 bases. The V end was cut by 3 bases, the J end by 4 bases, with 18 bases between. The CDR3 has 16 residues. Germline CDR1 and CDR2: LNHDA and SQIVND (reference sequence). The CDR3 DNA follows: TGTGCCAGTAGTATCCCGGCCGGGACGGGAAGCTATGGCTACACCTTC. Its translation: CASSIPAGTGSYGYTF.

The chain recombines TRBV27 with TRBJ2-5; TRBD1 agrees at 7 bases. J lost 2 bases, V lost 7 bases, and 16 bases had no gene match. This CDR3 is built from 17 residues. Germline values: CDR1 MNHEY, CDR2 SMNVEV (reference sequence). The CDR3 sequence is CASNRKKPGQLQETQYF. The DNA of the CDR3 is TGTGCCAGCAATCGCAAGAAACCGGGACAGCTACAAGAGACCCAGTACTTC.

This chain links TRBV27 with TRBJ2-3; D gene uncertain. This CDR3 has 13 amino acids. Trimming pared 3 bases from V and 6 bases from J, leaving 10 bases between. Per germline, CDR1 MNHEY and CDR2 SMNVEV (reference sequence). CDR3 sequence reads: CASSFIIGDTQYF. CDR3 sequence (DNA): TGTGCCAGCAGTTTTATTATTGGGGATACGCAGTATTTT.

V is TRBV9 and J is TRBJ1-1; 9 positions match TRBD1. This CDR3 has 14 amino acids. Germline V gene lookup returns CDR1 SGDLS and CDR2 YYNGEE. Trimming cost V 4 bases and J 3 bases; bases outside gene matches: 4. The CDR3 region has the DNA TGTGCCAGCAGCCCTCGGACAGGGGACACTGAAGCTTTCTTT. This sequence encodes CASSPRTGDTEAFF.

The sample holds a few counts of this clone. The chain is built from TRBV19 and TRBJ2-1; perhaps TRBD2 as D (5 bases). The germline gives CDR1 LNHDA, CDR2 SQIVND (reference sequence). The CDR3 has 13 residues. The V and J ends lost 4 bases and 8 bases respectively, with 12 bases between them. CDR3 residues: CASSRSSGDEQFF. DNA for the CDR3: TGTGCCAGTAGTAGAAGTTCCGGGGATGAGCAGTTCTTC.

The rearrangement links TRBV19 to TRBJ1-2; D ambiguous. V lost 4 bases to trimming and J lost 7 bases, with 10 bases between them. CDR1 and CDR2 from the germline V gene are LNHDA and SQIVND (reference sequence). The length of the CDR3 is 12 residues. DNA for the CDR3: TGTGCCAGTAGTAGTGGCCTGCCTGGCTACACCTTC. This sequence encodes CASSSGLPGYTF.

CDR3: CASSNSGGARSYNEQFF. The CDR3 nucleotides read TGTGCCAGCAGCAACAGCGGGGGGGCCAGGTCCTACAATGAGCAGTTCTTC. The genes are TRBV21-1 and TRBJ2-1; the DNA was not used to check the table's D call, TRBD2. TRBV21-1 represents a pseudogene. The CDR3 consists of 17 residues.

This clone occurred a few times. The genes are TRBV7-9 and TRBJ2-5; D tentatively fits TRBD1 or TRBD2 (5 bases each). Trimming shortened V by 5 bases and J by 1 base, and 23 bases separated the two germline ends. CDR3 length: 18 amino acids. Germline CDR1 reads SEHNR; CDR2 reads FQNEAQ (reference sequence). The CDR3 sequence is CASSEGRRQGSTQETQYF. CDR3 nucleotide sequence: TGTGCCAGCAGCGAAGGGAGAAGGCAGGGAAGTACCCAAGAGACCCAGTACTTC.

The V call is TRBV5-4, the J call TRBJ2-3, with 10 bases that match TRBD2. Trimming at V came to 0 bases and at J to 4 bases, leaving 5 bases not matched to a gene. Germline V gene data show CDR1 as SGHNT and CDR2 as YYREEE (reference sequence). The CDR3 extends over 16 amino acids. This CDR3 is CASSLAGSGGADTQYF. The CDR3 DNA reads as TGTGCCAGCAGCTTGGCCGGGAGCGGGGGGGCAGATACGCAGTATTTT.

The chain has TRBV9 and TRBJ2-1, with unresolved D. Between the trimmed V and J ends, which lost 0 bases and 0 bases, there was a span of 7 bases. The CDR3 sequence is 15 residues long. Germline V CDR1 and CDR2: SGDLS, YYNGEE. CDR3: CASSVGPSSYNEQFF. Written as DNA, the CDR3 is TGTGCCAGCAGCGTAGGTCCGAGCTCCTACAATGAGCAGTTCTTC.

This clone appeared a few times. The chain uses TRBV14 and TRBJ1-5, with D unclear. The V end lost 4 bases, the J end lost 5 bases, and 9 bases lay between the germline ends. This CDR3 comprises 13 residues. Germline-derived CDR1 and CDR2 are SGHDN and FVKESK. CDR3 bases: TGTGCCAGCAGCCTGACATCAGATCAGCCCCAGCATTTT. The encoded protein is CASSLTSDQPQHF.

Here the CDR3 DNA reads TGTGCCAGCAGTTTATGGGGACAGGGGATGAACACTGAAGCTTTCTTT. As protein: CASSLWGQGMNTEAFF. V is TRBV28 and J is TRBJ1-1; 10 positions agree with TRBD1. V lost 0 bases, J lost 0 bases, and 1 base stayed unmatched. This CDR3 has 16 residues. Germline lookup yields CDR1 MDHEN and CDR2 SYDVKM.

The rearrangement uses TRBV5-6 and TRBJ2-7; D not resolved. Between the trimmed V and J ends, which lost 7 bases and 0 bases, there was a span of 11 bases. The CDR3 spans 13 residues. Germline lookup yields CDR1 SGHDT and CDR2 YYEEEE. The CDR3 spells CASASTSSYEQYF. CDR3 nucleotide sequence: TGTGCCAGCGCCTCCACCAGCTCCTACGAGCAGTACTTC.

This chain uses TRBV2 with TRBJ2-1; 10 bases agree with TRBD2. The germline gives CDR1 SNHLY, CDR2 FYNNEI. There are 17 residues in the CDR3. The junction had 8 bases not matched to a gene; V was cut back by 2 bases and J by 4 bases. In nucleotides, the CDR3 is TGTGCCAGCAGTGAACTTCCTAGCGGGAGATCTTACAATGAGCAGTTCTTC. The encoded protein is CASSELPSGRSYNEQFF.

As for this clone: Other DNA sequences in this specimen translate into the identical CDR3. The V and J genes are TRBV29-1 and TRBJ2-1; TRBD1 matches at 10 bases. Germline loops: CDR1 SQVTM, CDR2 ANQGSEA. Trimming took 4 bases from V and 7 from J; bases not matched to a gene: 1. The CDR3 totals 12 residues. The CDR3 bases are TGCAGCGTTGGGGGACAGGGGAATGAGCAGTTCTTC. Its translation is CSVGGQGNEQFF.